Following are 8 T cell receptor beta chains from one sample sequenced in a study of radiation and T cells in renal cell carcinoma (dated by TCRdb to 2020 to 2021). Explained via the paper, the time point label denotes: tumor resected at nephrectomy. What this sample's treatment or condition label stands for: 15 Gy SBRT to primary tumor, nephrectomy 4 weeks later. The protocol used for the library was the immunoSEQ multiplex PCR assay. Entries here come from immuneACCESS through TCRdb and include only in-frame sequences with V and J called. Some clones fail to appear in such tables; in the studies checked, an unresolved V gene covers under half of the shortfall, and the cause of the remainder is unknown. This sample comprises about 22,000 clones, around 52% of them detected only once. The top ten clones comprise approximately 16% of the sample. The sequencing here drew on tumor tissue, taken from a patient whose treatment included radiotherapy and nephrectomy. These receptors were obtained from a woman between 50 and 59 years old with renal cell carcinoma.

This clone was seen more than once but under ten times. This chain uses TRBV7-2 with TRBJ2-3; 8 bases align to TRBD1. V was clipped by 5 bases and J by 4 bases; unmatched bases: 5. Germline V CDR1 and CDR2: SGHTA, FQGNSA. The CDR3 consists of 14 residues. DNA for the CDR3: TGTGCCAGCAGCCCCGGACAGGGCCCAGATACGCAGTATTTT. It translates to CASSPGQGPDTQYF.

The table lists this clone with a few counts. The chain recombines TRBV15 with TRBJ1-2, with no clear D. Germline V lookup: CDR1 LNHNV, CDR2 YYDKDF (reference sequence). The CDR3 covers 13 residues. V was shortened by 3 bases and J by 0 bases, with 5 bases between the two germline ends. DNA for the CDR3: TGTGCCACCAGCAGCGGCACTAACTATGGCTACACCTTC. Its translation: CATSSGTNYGYTF.

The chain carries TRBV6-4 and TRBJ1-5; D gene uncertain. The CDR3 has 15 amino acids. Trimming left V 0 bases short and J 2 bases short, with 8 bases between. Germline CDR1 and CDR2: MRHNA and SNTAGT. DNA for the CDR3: TGTGCCAGCAGTGACTCGGAAAGGGGCAATCAGCCCCAGCATTTT. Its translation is CASSDSERGNQPQHF.

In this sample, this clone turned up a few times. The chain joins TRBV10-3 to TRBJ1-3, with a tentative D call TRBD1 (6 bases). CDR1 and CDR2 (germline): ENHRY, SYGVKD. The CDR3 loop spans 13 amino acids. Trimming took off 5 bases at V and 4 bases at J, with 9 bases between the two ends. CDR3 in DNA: TGTGCCATCAGTCAGGGGTTCGGAAACACCATATATTTT. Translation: CAISQGFGNTIYF.

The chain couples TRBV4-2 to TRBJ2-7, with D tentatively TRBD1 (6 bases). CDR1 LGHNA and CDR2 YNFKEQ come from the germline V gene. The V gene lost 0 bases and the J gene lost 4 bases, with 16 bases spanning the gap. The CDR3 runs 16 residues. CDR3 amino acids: CASSQEGATPIYEQYF. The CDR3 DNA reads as TGTGCCAGCAGCCAAGAGGGGGCTACACCCATATACGAGCAGTACTTC.

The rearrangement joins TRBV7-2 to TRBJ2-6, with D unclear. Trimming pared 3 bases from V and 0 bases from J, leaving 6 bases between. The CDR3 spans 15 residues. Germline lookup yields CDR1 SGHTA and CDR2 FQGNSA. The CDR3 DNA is TGTGCCAGCAGCTTTTTGGGCTCTGGGGCCAACGTCCTGACTTTC. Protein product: CASSFLGSGANVLTF.

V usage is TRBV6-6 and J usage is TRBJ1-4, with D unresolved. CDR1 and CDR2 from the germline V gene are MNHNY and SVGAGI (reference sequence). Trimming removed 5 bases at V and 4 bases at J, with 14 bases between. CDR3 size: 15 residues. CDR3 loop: CASSTHRTDNEKLFF. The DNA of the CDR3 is TGTGCCAGCAGTACCCATAGGACGGATAATGAAAAACTGTTTTTT.

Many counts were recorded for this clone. CDR3 sequence: CASSLRNERSPLHF. CDR3 nucleotide sequence: TGTGCCAGCAGCTTAAGGAACGAACGGTCACCCCTCCACTTT. This chain joins TRBV7-3 and TRBJ1-6; D gene ambiguous. The V gene's germline CDR1 is SGHTA and CDR2 FQGTGA. CDR3 length equals 14 residues. V lost 1 base and J 10 bases, leaving 11 bases between the germline ends.